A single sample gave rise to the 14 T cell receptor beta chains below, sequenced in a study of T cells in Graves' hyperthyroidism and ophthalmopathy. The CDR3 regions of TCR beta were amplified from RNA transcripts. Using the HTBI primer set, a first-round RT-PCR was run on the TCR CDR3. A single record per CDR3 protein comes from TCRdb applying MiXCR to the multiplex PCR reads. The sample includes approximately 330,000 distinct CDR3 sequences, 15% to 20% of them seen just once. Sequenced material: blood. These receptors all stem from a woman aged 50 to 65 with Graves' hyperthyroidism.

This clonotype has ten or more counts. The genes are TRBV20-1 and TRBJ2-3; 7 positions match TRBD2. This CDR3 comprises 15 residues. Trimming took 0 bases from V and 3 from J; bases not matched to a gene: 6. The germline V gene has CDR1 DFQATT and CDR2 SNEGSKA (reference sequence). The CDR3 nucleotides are TGCAGTGCTAGAGATGGAGAGGGAGGGACAGATACGCAGTATTTT. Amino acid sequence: CSARDGEGGTDTQYF.

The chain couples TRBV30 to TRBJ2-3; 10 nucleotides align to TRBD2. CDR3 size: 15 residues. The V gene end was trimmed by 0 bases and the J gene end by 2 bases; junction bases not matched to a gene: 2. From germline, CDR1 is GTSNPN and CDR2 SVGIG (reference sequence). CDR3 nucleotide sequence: TGTGCCTGGAGTGTCCTAGCGGGAGACACAGATACGCAGTATTTT. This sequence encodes CAWSVLAGDTDTQYF. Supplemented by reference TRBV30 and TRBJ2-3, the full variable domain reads SQTIHQWPATLVQPVGSPLSLECTVEGTSNPNLYWYRQAAGRGLQLLFYSVGIGQISSEVPQNLSASRPQDRQFILSSKKLLLSDSGFYLCAWSVLAGDTDTQYFGPGTRLTVL.

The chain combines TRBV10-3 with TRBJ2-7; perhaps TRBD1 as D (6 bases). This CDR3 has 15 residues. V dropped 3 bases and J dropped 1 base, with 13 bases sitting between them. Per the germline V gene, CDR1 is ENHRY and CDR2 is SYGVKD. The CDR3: CAISEDRRFSYEQYF. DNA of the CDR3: TGTGCCATCAGTGAAGACAGGCGGTTTTCCTACGAGCAGTACTTC.

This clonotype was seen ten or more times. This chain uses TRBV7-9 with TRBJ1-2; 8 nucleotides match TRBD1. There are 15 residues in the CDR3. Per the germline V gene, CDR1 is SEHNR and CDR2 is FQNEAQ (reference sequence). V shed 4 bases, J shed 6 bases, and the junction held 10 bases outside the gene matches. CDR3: CASSSLPGQGDGYTF. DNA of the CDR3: TGTGCCAGCAGCTCGCTACCAGGACAGGGAGATGGCTACACCTTC.

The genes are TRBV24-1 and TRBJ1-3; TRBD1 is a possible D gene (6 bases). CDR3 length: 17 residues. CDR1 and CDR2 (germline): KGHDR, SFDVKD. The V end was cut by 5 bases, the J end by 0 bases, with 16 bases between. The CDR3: CATSGGGQPDSGNTIYF. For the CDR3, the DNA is TGTGCCACCAGTGGGGGGGGGCAACCCGACTCTGGAAACACCATATATTTT.

The CDR3 region has the DNA TGCGCCAGCAGCCACGGACAGGGGAACTACAATGAGCAGTTCTTC. Protein: CASSHGQGNYNEQFF. The V gene is TRBV4-1, the J gene TRBJ2-1; TRBD1 matches at 9 bases. Germline trimming cut 3 bases from V and 3 bases from J; bases unmatched to any gene: 3. The length of the CDR3 is 15 residues. CDR1 is MGHRA, CDR2 YSYEKL, per germline.

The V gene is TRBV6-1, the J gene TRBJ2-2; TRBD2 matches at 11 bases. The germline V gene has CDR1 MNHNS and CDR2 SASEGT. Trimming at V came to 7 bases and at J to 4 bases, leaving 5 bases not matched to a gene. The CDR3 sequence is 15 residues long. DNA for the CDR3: TGTGCCAGCACCCCACTAGCGGGAGTCACCGGGGAGCTGTTTTTT. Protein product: CASTPLAGVTGELFF.

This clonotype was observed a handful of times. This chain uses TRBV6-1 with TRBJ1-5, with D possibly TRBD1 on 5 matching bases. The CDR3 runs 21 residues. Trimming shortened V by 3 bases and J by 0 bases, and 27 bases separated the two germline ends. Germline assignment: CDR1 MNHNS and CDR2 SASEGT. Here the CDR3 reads CASSDPIESWRGAYSNQPQHF. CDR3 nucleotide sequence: TGTGCCAGCAGTGATCCGATCGAGAGTTGGCGGGGCGCCTATAGCAATCAGCCCCAGCATTTT.

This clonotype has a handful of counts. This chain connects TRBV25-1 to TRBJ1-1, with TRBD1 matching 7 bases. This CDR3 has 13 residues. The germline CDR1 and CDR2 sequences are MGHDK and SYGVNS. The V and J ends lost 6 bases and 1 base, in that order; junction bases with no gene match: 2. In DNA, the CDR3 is TGTGCCAGCAGGACAGGGAGGAACACTGAAGCTTTCTTT. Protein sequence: CASRTGRNTEAFF.

The CDR3 DNA reads TGTGCCAGCAGTTACTCGGGCTTCCCCTCTGGAAACACCATATATTTT. Residues: CASSYSGFPSGNTIYF. The chain joins TRBV6-5 to TRBJ1-3; no definite D call. CDR3 size: 16 residues. Germline V lookup: CDR1 MNHEY, CDR2 SVGAGI. Deletions cut 0 bases from V and 0 bases from J, with 9 bases between.

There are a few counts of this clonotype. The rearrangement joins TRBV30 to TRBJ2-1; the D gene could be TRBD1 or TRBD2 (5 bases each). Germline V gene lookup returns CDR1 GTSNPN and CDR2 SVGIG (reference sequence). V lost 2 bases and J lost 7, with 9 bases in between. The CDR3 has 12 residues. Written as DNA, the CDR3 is TGTGCCTGGAGTTTCAGGGAGAATGAGCAGTTCTTC. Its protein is CAWSFRENEQFF.

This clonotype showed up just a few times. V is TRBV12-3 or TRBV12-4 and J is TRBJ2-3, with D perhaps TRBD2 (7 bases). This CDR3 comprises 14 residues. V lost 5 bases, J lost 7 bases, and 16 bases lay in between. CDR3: CASSQSGGGYTQYF. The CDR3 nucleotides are TGTGCCAGCAGTCAGTCGGGGGGCGGGTATACGCAGTATTTT.

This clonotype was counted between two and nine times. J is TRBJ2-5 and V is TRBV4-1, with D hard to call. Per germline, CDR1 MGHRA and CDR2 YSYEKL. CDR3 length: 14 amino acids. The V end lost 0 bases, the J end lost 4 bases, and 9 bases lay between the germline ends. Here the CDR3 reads CASSQEWQVETQYF. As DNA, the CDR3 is TGCGCCAGCAGCCAAGAGTGGCAGGTAGAGACCCAGTACTTC.

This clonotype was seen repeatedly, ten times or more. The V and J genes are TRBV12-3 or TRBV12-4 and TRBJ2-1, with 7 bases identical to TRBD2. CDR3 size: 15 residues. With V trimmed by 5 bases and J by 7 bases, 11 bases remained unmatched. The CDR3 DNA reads TGTGCCAGCAGTCCTTTTGCGGGAGCGGGTAATGAGCAGTTCTTC. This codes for CASSPFAGAGNEQFF.